This is a list of T cell receptor beta chains from one sample in a study of shared clonotypes between healthy human individuals. Repertoires were generated with immunoSEQ multiplex PCR, while TCRdb's copy carries only in-frame clones and drops some. The sample yields fewer than 800,000 clones, about 91% seen once. Sequencing was performed on naive CD8+ T cells sorted from blood. The receptor set was obtained from a man in his thirties or forties in good health. Each CDR3 is given with its conserved first and last residue. D genes are given only for firm matches. Some rows mark clone size as missing; the rest say once, few, many or name a class of expanded clone.

d_gene	v_gene	j_gene	abundance	CDR3aa
TRBD2	TRBV11-2	TRBJ2-1	.	CASSQLAESLYNEQFF
.	TRBV7-2	TRBJ2-7	.	CASSLRVVGSRDEQYF
TRBD1	TRBV4-1	TRBJ2-5	.	CASSQAGGRTYQETQYF
.	TRBV11-2	TRBJ2-7	.	CASSYPPEGRYEQYF
.	TRBV10-3	TRBJ1-3	.	CAINEGGSGNTIYF
.	TRBV7-8	TRBJ2-5	.	CASSLRGGTFQETQYF
TRBD2	TRBV7-8	TRBJ2-7	.	CASSRGLAAYEQYF
.	TRBV7-4	TRBJ2-7	.	CASSFSFPHAVHEQYF
.	TRBV15	TRBJ2-1	.	CATSRDSYEQFF
.	TRBV5-8	TRBJ1-4	.	CASRVPGREKLFF
.	TRBV28	TRBJ1-1	.	CASISGGTEAFF
TRBD2	TRBV15	TRBJ2-3	.	CATSRVAGGLDTQYF
.	TRBV28	TRBJ1-5	.	CASSLWDSQPQHF
.	TRBV5-4	TRBJ2-7	once	CASSLEYEQYF
.	TRBV27	TRBJ2-1	.	CASSLGSGNEQFF
.	TRBV7-4	TRBJ2-3	.	CASSLILGTDTQYF
TRBD2	TRBV9	TRBJ2-5	.	CASSVVSSGREETQYF
.	TRBV7-2	TRBJ2-7	.	CASSLGTPYEQYF
TRBD2	TRBV10-3	TRBJ2-2	.	CAIFGVLAGGPGTGELFF
.	TRBV7-9	TRBJ2-1	.	CASSLVIGDEQFF
.	TRBV28	TRBJ1-1	.	CATKAPIEGTEAFF
TRBD1	TRBV14	TRBJ2-7	.	CASSPGQGSYEQYF
.	TRBV27	TRBJ2-1	.	CASSFNIAGSYNEQFF
.	TRBV7-6	TRBJ2-1	.	CASSFERGHPSYNEQFF
TRBD1	TRBV27	TRBJ2-7	.	CASSGRGQYEQYF
.	TRBV27	TRBJ2-6	once	CASSLLSNSGANVLTF
.	TRBV28	TRBJ1-1	.	CASSFWNTEAFF
TRBD2	TRBV11-3	TRBJ2-1	.	CASSRREGSSYNEQFF
TRBD2	TRBV19	TRBJ2-1	.	CASSIIGAGLAYEQFF
.	TRBV11-3	TRBJ2-1	.	CASRGGREEQFF
.	TRBV28	TRBJ2-2	.	CASSSLDSLKNTGELFF
TRBD2	TRBV27	TRBJ2-1	.	CASSSGLADNEQFF
TRBD1	TRBV6-5	TRBJ2-5	.	CASSQTGVRETQYF
.	TRBV4-3	TRBJ1-5	.	CASSQGQGEAQPQHF
.	TRBV4-3	TRBJ2-7	.	CASSQEHFYEQYF
.	TRBV29-1	TRBJ1-2	.	CSVDWADRGYTF
.	TRBV7-9	TRBJ2-3	.	CASSPVTNPRDTQYF
TRBD2	TRBV27	TRBJ2-7	.	CASSLSGGTSGYSYEQYF
TRBD2	TRBV6-5	TRBJ2-7	.	CASSGLAGGYYEQYF
TRBD1	TRBV5-5	TRBJ2-7	.	CASSLRQGARYEQYF
.	TRBV6-5	TRBJ2-7	.	CASEGDSYEQYF
.	TRBV5-5	TRBJ2-3	.	CASSLGGADTQYF
.	TRBV6-1	TRBJ2-2	.	CASSLRRTDTGELFF
.	TRBV30	TRBJ2-1	.	CAWSVRSRVNEQFF
TRBD1	TRBV5-1	TRBJ2-2	.	CASSRTGTGELFF
TRBD2	TRBV4-3	TRBJ2-1	few	CASSQGLVLGSEQFF
TRBD2	TRBV7-2	TRBJ2-3	.	CASSLGAGPSTDTQYF
.	TRBV2	TRBJ2-1	.	CASVLYNEQFF
.	TRBV25-1	TRBJ2-2	.	CASSPGSDTGELFF
.	TRBV10-2	TRBJ2-3	.	CASSDPVVGTLRMDTQYF
.	TRBV28	TRBJ2-3	.	CASSLVPGDTQYF
.	TRBV7-9	TRBJ2-1	few	CASSGVRGSSYNEQFF
.	TRBV2	TRBJ2-7	.	CASSDRIAYEQYF
TRBD2	TRBV7-9	TRBJ2-1	.	CASSPPTSGTLANEQFF
.	TRBV4-3	TRBJ2-2	.	CASSQGGGTTGELFF
TRBD2	TRBV4-1	TRBJ2-7	.	CASSHRTSGYEQYF
.	TRBV7-9	TRBJ2-7	.	CASSLGMSYEQYF
.	TRBV5-5	TRBJ2-1	.	CASSSRIYEQFF
TRBD2	TRBV29-1	TRBJ2-1	.	CSVETGLARSYNEQFF
.	TRBV18	TRBJ1-4	.	CASSPASNEKLFF